This T cell receptor beta chain was recovered during a study of naive and memory T cell subsets. The CDR3 runs 16 residues. V lost 1 base and J lost 5, with 15 bases in between. The germline V gene encodes CDR1 LGHNA and CDR2 YNFKEQ. The beta constant-region primer was an equimolar mix of two oligonucleotides covering TRBC1 and TRBC2. Ligated cDNA was amplified by four rounds of PCR with nested alpha and beta constant-region primers and SP2. TCRdb re-analysed the UMI-ligation and nested PCR reads in MiXCR, keeping a single row per CDR3 protein. The repertoire holds about 890 distinct CDR3 sequences, with roughly 15% as singletons.

Specimen: CD8+ TEMRA cells from blood. Subset noted: effector memory re-expressing CD45RA, CD45RA+ CD27-. The V gene is TRBV4-2, the J gene TRBJ1-5, with a weak D call TRBD1 (5 bases). The sequence was obtained from a human donor in good health. The CDR3 DNA reads as TGTGCCAGCAGCCAAGCGCAGGGCGAAGGGTATCAGCCCCAGCATTTT. Amino acids: CASSQAQGEGYQPQHF.